Presented here are 21 T cell receptor beta chains from one specimen sequenced in a study of control samples from healthy donors and cancer patients (dated by TCRdb to the early 2020s). Library creation used the immunoSEQ multiplex PCR assay. TCRdb limited this immuneACCESS table to in-frame rearrangements with V and J called. A share of clones is missing; checked studies link under half to unresolved V genes, and the rest is unexplained. This sample holds over 70,000 clones; less than 90% were observed only once. The top ten clonotypes cover less than 8.5% of the sample. The sequenced sample was blood. The receptor source for this set is a woman aged 60-75 years in good health.

The chain has TRBV5-6 and TRBJ1-1, with 9 bases lining up with TRBD1. Per the germline V gene, CDR1 is SGHDT and CDR2 is YYEEEE. The junction had 4 bases not matched to a gene; V was cut back by 2 bases and J by 2 bases. This CDR3 is 15 amino acids long. CDR3 residues: CASSLEGQGNTEAFF. The CDR3 DNA follows: TGTGCCAGCAGCTTAGAGGGACAGGGTAACACTGAAGCTTTCTTT.

A remark on this clone: The junction and the germline gene differ at one end; a read error may be behind it. This sequence joins TRBV6-5 and TRBJ2-7; no clear D gene. Germline-derived CDR1 and CDR2 are MNHEY and SVGAGI. The CDR3 sequence is 11 residues long. The CDR3 spells CASSDSYEQYF. For the CDR3, the DNA is TGTGCCAGCAGTGACTCATACGAGCAGTACTTC.

This chain uses TRBV13 with TRBJ1-1; 8 positions match TRBD1. This CDR3 region has 13 residues. CDR1 and CDR2 from the germline V gene are PRHDT and FYEKMQ (reference sequence). The V and J ends lost 1 base and 8 bases, in that order; junction bases with no gene match: 3. This chain's CDR3 is CASSLVRGLEAFF. As DNA, the CDR3 is TGTGCCAGCAGCTTAGTCAGGGGGCTAGAAGCTTTCTTT.

About this clone: At one boundary the junction diverges from the germline segment, which might be a read error. The chain recombines TRBV7-9 with TRBJ1-2, with no clear D. The CDR3 is made up of 15 amino acids. Per the germline V gene, CDR1 is SEHNR and CDR2 is FQNEAQ (reference sequence). CDR3: CANSFKKWTGNGYTF. As DNA, the CDR3 is TGTGCCAACAGCTTCAAGAAGTGGACGGGGAATGGCTACACCTTC.

The chain couples TRBV5-1 to TRBJ2-7; D is unclear. Germline-derived CDR1 and CDR2 are SGHRS and YFSETQ. The CDR3 spans 16 residues. Trimming pared 0 bases from V and 5 bases from J, leaving 18 bases between. The CDR3 DNA follows: TGCGCCAGCAGCTTGGCCGGACGCCCGTCGGTCGACGAGCAGTACTTC. Its translation is CASSLAGRPSVDEQYF.

Details on this clone: Sequence at one end of the junction differs from germline and may be a read error. Additional DNA sequences in this sample encode the identical CDR3. The chain links TRBV11-2 to TRBJ2-5, with a weak D call TRBD2 (7 bases). Germline CDR1 is SGHAT and CDR2 is FQNNGV. This CDR3 has 15 amino acids. The CDR3: CASSWDKWGGETQYF. The DNA of the CDR3 is TGCGCCAGCAGCTGGGACAAGTGGGGAGGGGAGACCCAGTACTTC.

The chain employs TRBV6-6 and TRBJ2-5; 9 positions match TRBD1. The junction had 8 bases not matched to a gene; V was cut back by 5 bases and J by 4 bases. Germline V gene data show CDR1 as MNHNY and CDR2 as SVGAGI (reference sequence). The CDR3 runs 15 residues. CDR3 nucleotides: TGTGCCAGCAGTCCCAACAGGGGGCGCGGAGAGACCCAGTACTTC. Translated: CASSPNRGRGETQYF.

The gene calls are TRBV5-1 and TRBJ1-1; 8 bases line up with TRBD1. This CDR3 is built from 14 residues. V gave up 0 bases and J gave up 3 bases; unmatched junction bases: 1. Germline-derived CDR1 and CDR2 are SGHRS and YFSETQ. In DNA form, the CDR3 reads TGCGCCAGCAGCTTGGGACAGGGGTACACTGAAGCTTTCTTT. Translation gives CASSLGQGYTEAFF.

This clone was recorded once. The chain is built from TRBV27 and TRBJ2-7; 11 nucleotides agree with TRBD2. Trimming cost V 1 base and J 2 bases; bases outside gene matches: 13. The CDR3 extends over 19 amino acids. Germline V gives CDR1 MNHEY, CDR2 SMNVEV (reference sequence). The CDR3 is CASSLWPPESSGRAYEQYF. CDR3 nucleotide sequence: TGTGCCAGCAGTTTATGGCCCCCGGAAAGTAGCGGGAGGGCCTACGAGCAGTACTTC.

This clone has just a few counts. This chain uses TRBV7-9 with TRBJ1-6; TRBD1 agrees at 9 bases. This CDR3 has 17 residues. Germline V lookup: CDR1 SEHNR, CDR2 FQNEAQ (reference sequence). V shed 1 base and J 5 bases; nucleotides not matched to a gene: 6. CDR3 nucleotides: TGTGCCAGCAGCTTAGGGTGGACAGGGGTTAATAATTCACCCCTCCACTTT. This codes for CASSLGWTGVNNSPLHF. The full variable domain, completed using reference TRBV7-9 and TRBJ1-6, is DTGVSQNPRHKITKRGQNVTFRCDPISEHNRLYWYRQTLGQGPEFLTYFQNEAQLEKSRLLSDRFSAERPKGSFSTLEIQRTEQGDSAMYLCASSLGWTGVNNSPLHFGNGTRLTVT.

The chain is built from TRBV4-3 and TRBJ1-4; D perhaps matches TRBD1 (5 bases). The CDR3 totals 13 residues. Trimming shortened V by 8 bases and J by 4 bases, and 11 bases separated the two germline ends. Germline loops: CDR1 LGHNA, CDR2 YSLEER. The CDR3 spells CASRRDHNEKLFF. CDR3 DNA sequence: TGCGCCAGCCGCCGGGACCATAATGAAAAACTGTTTTTT.

The chain recombines TRBV20-1 with TRBJ2-7; no clear D. The V and J ends lost 3 bases and 3 bases respectively, with 12 bases between them. Germline CDR1 reads DFQATT; CDR2 reads SNEGSKA (reference sequence). The CDR3 is 13 residues long. The CDR3 reads CSASGGYLYEQYF. Here the CDR3 DNA reads TGCAGTGCTAGTGGTGGTTATCTCTACGAGCAGTACTTC.

This chain connects TRBV6-2 or TRBV6-3 to TRBJ2-7, with 10 bases identical to TRBD2. J gave up 0 bases and V 6 bases, and 8 bases lay outside the gene matches. CDR1 is MNHEY, CDR2 SVGEGT, per germline. This CDR3 is 16 amino acids long. In DNA form, the CDR3 reads TGTGCCAGCAGCCTTGACTCTAGCGGGAGCTCCTACGAGCAGTACTTC. Translating gives CASSLDSSGSSYEQYF.

The chain carries TRBV27 and TRBJ2-5; 12 bases line up with TRBD1. V lost 6 bases, J lost 5 bases, and 4 bases stayed unmatched. The CDR3 covers 14 residues. Germline V gene data show CDR1 as MNHEY and CDR2 as SMNVEV (reference sequence). The CDR3 here is CASRGQGAGETQYF. CDR3 nucleotides: TGTGCCAGCAGGGGACAGGGGGCGGGGGAGACCCAGTACTTC.

This clone has only one observation. The chain combines TRBV25-1 with TRBJ2-3; 15 bases line up with TRBD2. The trim removed 0 bases at V and 2 bases at J, leaving 3 bases unmatched. The CDR3 consists of 18 residues. The germline V gene encodes CDR1 MGHDK and CDR2 SYGVNS. CDR3 sequence (DNA): TGTGCCAGCAGTGAATATGGGACTAGCGGGGGGCCCACAGATACGCAGTATTTT. The encoded protein is CASSEYGTSGGPTDTQYF.

This chain uses TRBV7-9 with TRBJ1-1, with D hard to call. CDR3 length equals 15 residues. V lost 1 base to trimming and J lost 1 base, with 10 bases between them. Germline assignment: CDR1 SEHNR and CDR2 FQNEAQ (reference sequence). The CDR3 coding sequence is TGTGCCAGCAGCTTAGAACCGGGTTGGAACACTGAAGCTTTCTTT. It is translated as CASSLEPGWNTEAFF.

In nucleotides, the CDR3 is TGTGCCAGCAGCTCGGACCGCTGGGGGGAGACCCAGTACTTC. Its translation is CASSSDRWGETQYF. The rearrangement uses TRBV5-8 and TRBJ2-5; D assignment may be TRBD1 or TRBD2 (5 bases each). This CDR3 comprises 14 residues. Germline V gives CDR1 SGHTS, CDR2 YDEGEE. Trimming removed 3 bases from V and 5 bases from J, with 14 bases in between.

V usage is TRBV7-8 and J usage is TRBJ1-2; no clear D. CDR3 size: 13 residues. Per the germline V gene, CDR1 is SGHVS and CDR2 is FQNEAQ. The V end was cut by 5 bases, the J end by 4 bases, with 11 bases between. The CDR3 protein is CASSRAAGYGYTF. DNA for the CDR3: TGTGCCAGCAGCAGGGCGGCTGGCTATGGCTACACCTTC.

This clone was detected once. The chain uses TRBV12-3 or TRBV12-4 and TRBJ2-7; weak D call: TRBD2 (5 bases). Trimming took 6 bases from V and 8 from J, leaving 14 bases between them. The CDR3 loop spans 12 amino acids. The chain's CDR3 is CASSPSGLKQYF. The CDR3 DNA sequence: TGTGCCAGCAGCCCCTCGGGGTTGAAGCAGTACTTC.

CDR3 sequence: CATRVGGTNYGYTF. For the CDR3, the DNA is TGTGCCACCCGAGTTGGGGGTACTAACTATGGCTACACCTTC. V is TRBV10-3 and J is TRBJ1-2, with D maybe TRBD1 (5 bases). The CDR3 runs to 14 residues. The germline gives CDR1 ENHRY, CDR2 SYGVKD. V lost 10 bases and J lost 0, with 15 bases in between.

The chain joins TRBV2 to TRBJ2-1, with a tentative D call TRBD1 (6 bases). Germline V gene data show CDR1 as SNHLY and CDR2 as FYNNEI. The CDR3 has 16 amino acids. V was pared by 1 base and J by 4 bases, with 14 bases between. This CDR3 reads CASSEGQGLLYNEQFF. The CDR3 DNA follows: TGTGCCAGCAGTGAAGGGCAGGGGCTATTATACAATGAGCAGTTCTTC.